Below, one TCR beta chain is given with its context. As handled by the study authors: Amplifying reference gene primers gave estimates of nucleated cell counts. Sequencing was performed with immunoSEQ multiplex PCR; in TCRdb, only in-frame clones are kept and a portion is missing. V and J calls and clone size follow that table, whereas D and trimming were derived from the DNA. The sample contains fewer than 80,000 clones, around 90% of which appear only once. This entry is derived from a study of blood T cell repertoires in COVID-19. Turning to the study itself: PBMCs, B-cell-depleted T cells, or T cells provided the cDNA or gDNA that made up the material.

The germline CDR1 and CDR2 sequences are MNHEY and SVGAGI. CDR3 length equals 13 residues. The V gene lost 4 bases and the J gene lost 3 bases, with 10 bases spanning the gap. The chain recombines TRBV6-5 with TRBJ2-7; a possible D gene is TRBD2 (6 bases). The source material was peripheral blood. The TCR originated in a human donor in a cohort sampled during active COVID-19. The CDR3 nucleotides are TGTGCCAGCAGTTCGGGACTTCACTACGAGCAGTACTTC. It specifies CASSSGLHYEQYF.